Reported below is one T cell receptor (beta chain). Its antigen is undetermined. This entry comes from a study of beta chain features in type 1 diabetes. Notes on the study in general: TCRB CDR3s were moderately but significantly shorter in Type 1 diabetes patients in all four CD4+ subsets.

The germline V gene has CDR1 SGDLS and CDR2 YYNGEE. The CDR3 consists of 15 residues. V lost 4 bases and J 0 bases, leaving 13 bases between the germline ends. Of the isolated RNA, all was reverse transcribed, and so the sequenced material was expressed TCRB transcripts. The data were produced by immunoSEQ multiplex PCR, yet TCRdb's version contains in-frame clones alone and is incomplete. The repertoire holds some 640,000 clones, with over 12% as singletons. The chain uses TRBV9 and TRBJ2-5; D not resolved. The TCR sequence derives from a man in his late teens or twenties with type 1 diabetes. The sequenced material came from naive CD4+ T cells from blood. Here the CDR3 DNA reads TGTGCCAGCAGCCCGTCCGGTGGGTACCAAGAGACCCAGTACTTC. It yields the protein CASSPSGGYQETQYF.